This T cell receptor beta chain comes out of a study of prognosis after radiotherapy for stage I lung cancer. Study in general: From early 2018 through January 2019, patients with stage I non-small cell lung cancer were enrolled. All of the patients with non-small cell lung cancer, including over 5 who had refused surgery, were considered to be medically inoperable.

This clonotype was observed at least ten times. TCR beta CDR3 was amplified from genomic DNA by two-round multiplex PCR. Round-one PCR had primers specific to each TRBV and TRBJ gene. TCRdb reanalysed the multiplex PCR reads using MiXCR and keeps one entry per CDR3 protein. The sample contains around 59,000 distinct CDR3 sequences, around a quarter of which appear only once. The germline V and J ends were trimmed by 6 bases and 0 bases, with 15 bases remaining between them. Germline V gene data show CDR1 as DFQATT and CDR2 as SNEGSKA (reference sequence). This CDR3 has 14 amino acids. The chain links TRBV20-1 to TRBJ2-7; TRBD1 might be the D (5 bases). The source was PBMCs, collected before or after stereotactic body radiation therapy (not recorded which). This TCR derives from a donor aged 50 or older with non-small cell lung cancer. The CDR3 nucleotides are TGCAGTGCAAACCGACAGCCGAGCTCCTACGAGCAGTACTTC. Protein sequence: CSANRQPSSYEQYF.